A single sample is the source of the 29 T cell receptor beta chains below, sequenced in a study of graft-versus-host responses after intestinal transplantation. The protocol was immunoSEQ multiplex PCR, while the TCRdb copy is restricted to in-frame clones and leaves out a portion. The data show about 70,000 clones, with roughly 94% seen just once and less than 0.65% held by the top ten. No cognate antigen is known for these TCRs. The input for sequencing was unstimulated CD8+ T cells sorted from spleen or lymph node cells, taken before intestinal transplant. All receptors come from a human donor who received an intestinal transplant.

This clone has just one count. V gene TRBV27 combines with J gene TRBJ1-1; possibly TRBD1 for D (6 bases). Germline V lookup: CDR1 MNHEY, CDR2 SMNVEV (reference sequence). The V gene lost 2 bases and the J gene lost 0 bases, with 10 bases spanning the gap. The CDR3 length is 15 residues. Here the CDR3 reads CASSLRGAVNTEAFF. DNA for the CDR3: TGTGCCAGCAGTTTACGGGGGGCCGTGAACACTGAAGCTTTCTTT.

This sequence joins TRBV11-2 and TRBJ2-1; 7 bases line up with TRBD2. Germline CDR1 SGHAT, CDR2 FQNNGV. The V gene end was trimmed by 4 bases and the J gene end by 8 bases; junction bases not matched to a gene: 2. This CDR3 has 12 amino acids. CDR3 sequence reads: CASSSAGDEQFF. The CDR3 DNA is TGTGCCAGCAGCTCTGCGGGAGATGAGCAGTTCTTC.

The gene calls are TRBV30 and TRBJ1-1, with D perhaps TRBD1 (5 bases). CDR3 size: 13 residues. V gave up 5 bases and J gave up 3 bases, with 13 bases separating them. Per the germline V gene, CDR1 is GTSNPN and CDR2 is SVGIG (reference sequence). CDR3 bases: TGTGCCTGGGGGGGAGTTTATCACACTGAAGCTTTCTTT. Translation gives CAWGGVYHTEAFF.

V gene TRBV10-2 combines with J gene TRBJ2-2; 8 nucleotides line up with TRBD2. Germline CDR1 is WSHSY and CDR2 is SAAADI. This CDR3 is 15 amino acids long. The V and J ends lost 4 bases and 1 base, in that order; junction bases with no gene match: 2. The CDR3 DNA sequence: TGCGCCAGCAGTGCACTAGCGGAGAACACCGGGGAGCTGTTTTTT. Translated: CASSALAENTGELFF.

This clone appeared once. This chain joins TRBV29-1 and TRBJ1-2; possibly TRBD1 for D (5 bases). This CDR3 has 12 residues. V was shortened by 0 bases and J by 7 bases, with 9 bases between the two germline ends. Germline CDR1 reads SQVTM; CDR2 reads ANQGSEA. CDR3 sequence: CSVEDIRAGYTF. CDR3 sequence (DNA): TGCAGCGTTGAAGATATCAGGGCTGGCTACACCTTC. Full variable domain (outside the CDR3, taken from reference TRBV29-1 and TRBJ1-2): SAVISQKPSRDICQRGTSLTIQCQVDSQVTMMFWYRQQPGQSLTLIATANQGSEATYESGFVIDKFPISRPNLTFSTLTVSNMSPEDSSIYLCSVEDIRAGYTFGSGTRLTVV.

The rearrangement joins TRBV27 to TRBJ2-7; a possible D gene is TRBD2 (5 bases). The germline CDR1 and CDR2 sequences are MNHEY and SMNVEV (reference sequence). This CDR3 region has 15 residues. Between the trimmed V and J ends, which lost 2 bases and 0 bases, there was a span of 11 bases. The DNA of the CDR3 is TGTGCCAGCAGTTTAGTCCGCGGAGGCTCCTACGAGCAGTACTTC. As protein: CASSLVRGGSYEQYF.

CDR3 loop: CASSFARHRNQPQHF. The CDR3 nucleotides read TGTGCCAGCAGTTTTGCCCGCCATCGTAATCAGCCCCAGCATTTT. The chain uses TRBV28 and TRBJ1-5; D not certain. Trimming cost V 3 bases and J 4 bases, with 13 bases left between them. Germline V gene data show CDR1 as MDHEN and CDR2 as SYDVKM. The CDR3 extends over 15 amino acids.

The V gene is TRBV19, the J gene TRBJ1-5, with D possibly matching TRBD1 (5 bases). V was trimmed by 3 bases and J by 2 bases, leaving 8 bases between them. CDR1 is LNHDA and CDR2 is SQIVND in the germline V gene (reference sequence). The CDR3 sequence is 14 residues long. CDR3 sequence: CASSMSRGNQPQHF. DNA of the CDR3: TGTGCCAGTAGTATGAGCAGGGGCAATCAGCCCCAGCATTTT.

The chain links TRBV28 to TRBJ2-1; no reliable D call. The CDR3 covers 17 residues. The V and J ends lost 3 bases and 6 bases respectively, with 21 bases between them. Germline V gene lookup returns CDR1 MDHEN and CDR2 SYDVKM. The DNA for the CDR3 is TGTGCCAGCAGTTTCGTCGCGGAAGCGATAACGGGCAATGAGCAGTTCTTC. Translated: CASSFVAEAITGNEQFF.

The V and J genes are TRBV27 and TRBJ2-7, with TRBD2 matching over 8 bases. Germline CDR1 is MNHEY and CDR2 is SMNVEV (reference sequence). The CDR3 consists of 15 residues. The trim removed 6 bases at V and 3 bases at J, leaving 10 bases unmatched. The CDR3 coding sequence is TGTGCCAGCAGCCCGAAACTAGCGGCAATCTACGAGCAGTACTTC. Its protein is CASSPKLAAIYEQYF.

The chain has TRBV5-1 and TRBJ1-4, with D tentatively TRBD1 (6 bases). This CDR3 comprises 16 residues. V shed 3 bases and J shed 4 bases, with 16 bases lying between them. The V gene's germline CDR1 is SGHRS and CDR2 YFSETQ. The CDR3: CASSSLRAGVNEKLFF. The CDR3 DNA reads TGCGCCAGCAGCTCCCTAAGGGCAGGGGTTAATGAAAAACTGTTTTTT.

V and J are TRBV5-1 and TRBJ2-1; TRBD2 aligns across 11 bases. Germline CDR1 SGHRS, CDR2 YFSETQ. The junction had 4 bases not matched to a gene; V was cut back by 5 bases and J by 6 bases. This CDR3 region has 14 residues. This chain's CDR3 is CASRLAGVANEQFF. The CDR3 DNA follows: TGCGCCAGCAGACTAGCGGGAGTCGCCAATGAGCAGTTCTTC.

The CDR3, as DNA: TGTGCCAGCAGTCTGACAGGGGGCGCGGGTCGGGCCCAGCATTTT. Encoded protein: CASSLTGGAGRAQHF. V and J are TRBV27 and TRBJ1-5; TRBD1 aligns across 10 bases. The CDR3 runs 15 residues. Germline V lookup: CDR1 MNHEY, CDR2 SMNVEV (reference sequence). Trimming removed 5 bases from V and 11 bases from J; junction bases left unmatched: 12.

This clone occurred once. The chain employs TRBV6-5 and TRBJ1-1; D remains ambiguous. V lost 3 bases, J lost 1 base, and 6 bases lay in between. The CDR3 covers 13 residues. Germline V lookup: CDR1 MNHEY, CDR2 SVGAGI. The CDR3 protein is CASSYKGNTEAFF. CDR3 nucleotide sequence: TGTGCCAGCAGTTATAAGGGGAACACTGAAGCTTTCTTT.

This clone showed up just once. The chain recombines TRBV29-1 with TRBJ2-7; 11 bases are a match to TRBD2. Unmatched junction bases numbered 10, after V lost 2 bases and J lost 10 bases. Germline V CDR1 and CDR2: SQVTM, ANQGSEA. The CDR3 totals 14 residues. The CDR3 DNA follows: TGCAGCGTTGAATACCTAGCGGGAGGCCCAGACCAGTACTTC. It translates to CSVEYLAGGPDQYF.

This chain uses TRBV5-4 with TRBJ2-2; perhaps TRBD1 as D (5 bases). CDR1 SGHNT and CDR2 YYREEE come from the germline V gene (reference sequence). This CDR3 has 15 amino acids. Trimming removed 1 base from V and 5 bases from J, with 12 bases in between. The CDR3 bases are TGTGCCAGCAGCTTGATCAGGGCGGTTACCGGGGAGCTGTTTTTT. This gives the protein CASSLIRAVTGELFF.

This chain joins TRBV4-1 and TRBJ2-7; tentatively, D is TRBD2 (5 bases). Per the germline V gene, CDR1 is MGHRA and CDR2 is YSYEKL. The length of the CDR3 is 14 residues. V lost 0 bases and J lost 2, with 8 bases in between. CDR3 region: CASSQDRGTYEQYF. The CDR3 DNA follows: TGCGCCAGCAGCCAAGATCGAGGGACCTACGAGCAGTACTTC.

The chain joins TRBV6-1 to TRBJ1-3; 9 nucleotides line up with TRBD1. Unmatched junction bases numbered 7, after V lost 8 bases and J lost 2 bases. The CDR3 contains 15 residues. Germline-derived CDR1 and CDR2 are MNHNS and SASEGT. The CDR3 here is CASHIRQGAGNTIYF. The DNA for the CDR3 is TGTGCCAGCCATATCAGACAGGGGGCTGGAAACACCATATATTTT.

This chain links TRBV15 with TRBJ2-7, with D perhaps TRBD1 or TRBD2 (6 bases each). In germline, CDR1 is LNHNV, CDR2 YYDKDF (reference sequence). V was shortened by 0 bases and J by 7 bases, with 16 bases between the two germline ends. CDR3 size: 15 residues. The CDR3 reads CATSRDLGAGREQYF. The CDR3 bases are TGTGCCACCAGCAGAGATCTGGGGGCTGGGAGGGAGCAGTACTTC.

The chain uses TRBV7-9 and TRBJ2-4; D is ambiguous. This CDR3 region has 12 residues. V was shortened by 1 base and J by 12 bases, with 10 bases between the two germline ends. CDR1 SEHNR and CDR2 FQNEAQ come from the germline V gene (reference sequence). The CDR3 DNA reads TGTGCCAGCAGCTTAGATAGTGGATCTCAGTACTTC. Residues: CASSLDSGSQYF. The full variable domain, rest sourced from reference TRBV7-9 and TRBJ2-4, is DTGVSQNPRHKITKRGQNVTFRCDPISEHNRLYWYRQTLGQGPEFLTYFQNEAQLEKSRLLSDRFSAERPKGSFSTLEIQRTEQGDSAMYLCASSLDSGSQYFGAGTRLSVL.

This chain uses TRBV11-2 with TRBJ1-2; D uncertain. Germline V gene data show CDR1 as SGHAT and CDR2 as FQNNGV. The CDR3 has 15 residues. Trimming removed 5 bases from V and 3 bases from J, with 16 bases in between. The CDR3 region is CASSPLSGWDYGYTF. As DNA, the CDR3 is TGTGCCAGCAGCCCCCTGAGCGGTTGGGACTATGGCTACACCTTC.

The chain couples TRBV5-1 to TRBJ2-7, with D maybe TRBD2 (5 bases). V shed 4 bases and J shed 3 bases, with 14 bases lying between them. Germline V gene sequence: CDR1 SGHRS, CDR2 YFSETQ. The CDR3 runs 14 residues. CDR3 nucleotide sequence: TGCGCCAGCAGCCTCCCCGGGATAGACTACGAGCAGTACTTC. Its translation is CASSLPGIDYEQYF. The full variable domain, with the rest looked up from reference TRBV5-1 and TRBJ2-7, is KAGVTQTPRYLIKTRGQQVTLSCSPISGHRSVSWYQQTPGQGLQFLFEYFSETQRNKGNFPGRFSGRQFSNSRSEMNVSTLELGDSALYLCASSLPGIDYEQYFGPGTRLTVT.

This chain links TRBV5-6 with TRBJ2-7; D call uncertain. V gave up 0 bases and J gave up 2 bases, with 6 bases separating them. The CDR3 sequence is 13 residues long. Looked up from germline, CDR1 is SGHDT and CDR2 is YYEEEE. The CDR3 sequence is CASSLDHPYEQYF. CDR3 DNA sequence: TGTGCCAGCAGCTTGGATCACCCCTACGAGCAGTACTTC.

This clone occurred once. The rearrangement joins TRBV7-9 to TRBJ2-3, with TRBD2 identical over 8 bases. CDR1 and CDR2 (germline): SEHNR, FQNEAQ (reference sequence). With V trimmed by 5 bases and J by 3 bases, 4 bases remained unmatched. This CDR3 comprises 14 residues. The CDR3 DNA is TGTGCCAGCAGCCCGGGACTAGGAACAGATACGCAGTATTTT. Its protein product is CASSPGLGTDTQYF.

This clone was recorded once. The V and J genes are TRBV5-1 and TRBJ1-2; D is ambiguous. V was shortened by 2 bases and J by 4 bases, with 15 bases between the two germline ends. The CDR3 has 15 residues. Germline V gene data show CDR1 as SGHRS and CDR2 as YFSETQ. The CDR3 reads CASSFYLDTSYGYTF. The CDR3 DNA reads TGCGCCAGCAGCTTTTACTTAGACACGTCCTATGGCTACACCTTC.

This clone has only one observation. CDR3 nucleotide sequence: TGTGCCATCAGTGACCCAGGGGGAGACATTCAGTACTTC. Protein: CAISDPGGDIQYF. The rearrangement links TRBV10-3 to TRBJ2-4; the match to TRBD1 covers 7 bases. The CDR3 runs to 13 residues. Germline V gene lookup returns CDR1 ENHRY and CDR2 SYGVKD. The ends lost 3 bases at V and 8 bases at J; junction bases unmatched: 4.

This chain links TRBV18 with TRBJ2-2; possible D gene TRBD1, 6 bases. The germline CDR1 and CDR2 sequences are KGHSH and LQKENI. CDR3 length equals 16 residues. Trimming pared 2 bases from V and 5 bases from J, leaving 15 bases between. The CDR3 loop is CASSPFMSGETGELFF. CDR3 nucleotides: TGTGCCAGCTCACCATTCATGTCAGGGGAAACCGGGGAGCTGTTTTTT. The full variable domain, with the rest looked up from reference TRBV18 and TRBJ2-2, is NAGVMQNPRHLVRRRGQEARLRCSPMKGHSHVYWYRQLPEEGLKFMVYLQKENIIDESGMPKERFSAEFPKEGPSILRIQQVVRGDSAAYFCASSPFMSGETGELFFGEGSRLTVL.

Only one count was recorded for this clone. The chain is built from TRBV11-1 and TRBJ1-1; unclear D gene. This CDR3 is 13 amino acids long. CDR1 is SGHAT, CDR2 FQDESV, per germline (reference sequence). The germline V and J ends were trimmed by 1 base and 1 base, with 4 bases remaining between them. This CDR3 is CASSLGPNTEAFF. CDR3 nucleotide sequence: TGTGCCAGCAGCTTAGGCCCGAACACTGAAGCTTTCTTT.

The chain is built from TRBV7-8 and TRBJ1-5; 7 bases match TRBD1. The germline gives CDR1 SGHVS, CDR2 FQNEAQ. Trimming at V came to 5 bases and at J to 0 bases, leaving 22 bases not matched to a gene. This CDR3 is 21 amino acids long. The CDR3 nucleotides are TGTGCCAGCAGCCCGAGCCATGTCGACAGGGTACTATACGATAGCAATCAGCCCCAGCATTTT. Translating gives CASSPSHVDRVLYDSNQPQHF.